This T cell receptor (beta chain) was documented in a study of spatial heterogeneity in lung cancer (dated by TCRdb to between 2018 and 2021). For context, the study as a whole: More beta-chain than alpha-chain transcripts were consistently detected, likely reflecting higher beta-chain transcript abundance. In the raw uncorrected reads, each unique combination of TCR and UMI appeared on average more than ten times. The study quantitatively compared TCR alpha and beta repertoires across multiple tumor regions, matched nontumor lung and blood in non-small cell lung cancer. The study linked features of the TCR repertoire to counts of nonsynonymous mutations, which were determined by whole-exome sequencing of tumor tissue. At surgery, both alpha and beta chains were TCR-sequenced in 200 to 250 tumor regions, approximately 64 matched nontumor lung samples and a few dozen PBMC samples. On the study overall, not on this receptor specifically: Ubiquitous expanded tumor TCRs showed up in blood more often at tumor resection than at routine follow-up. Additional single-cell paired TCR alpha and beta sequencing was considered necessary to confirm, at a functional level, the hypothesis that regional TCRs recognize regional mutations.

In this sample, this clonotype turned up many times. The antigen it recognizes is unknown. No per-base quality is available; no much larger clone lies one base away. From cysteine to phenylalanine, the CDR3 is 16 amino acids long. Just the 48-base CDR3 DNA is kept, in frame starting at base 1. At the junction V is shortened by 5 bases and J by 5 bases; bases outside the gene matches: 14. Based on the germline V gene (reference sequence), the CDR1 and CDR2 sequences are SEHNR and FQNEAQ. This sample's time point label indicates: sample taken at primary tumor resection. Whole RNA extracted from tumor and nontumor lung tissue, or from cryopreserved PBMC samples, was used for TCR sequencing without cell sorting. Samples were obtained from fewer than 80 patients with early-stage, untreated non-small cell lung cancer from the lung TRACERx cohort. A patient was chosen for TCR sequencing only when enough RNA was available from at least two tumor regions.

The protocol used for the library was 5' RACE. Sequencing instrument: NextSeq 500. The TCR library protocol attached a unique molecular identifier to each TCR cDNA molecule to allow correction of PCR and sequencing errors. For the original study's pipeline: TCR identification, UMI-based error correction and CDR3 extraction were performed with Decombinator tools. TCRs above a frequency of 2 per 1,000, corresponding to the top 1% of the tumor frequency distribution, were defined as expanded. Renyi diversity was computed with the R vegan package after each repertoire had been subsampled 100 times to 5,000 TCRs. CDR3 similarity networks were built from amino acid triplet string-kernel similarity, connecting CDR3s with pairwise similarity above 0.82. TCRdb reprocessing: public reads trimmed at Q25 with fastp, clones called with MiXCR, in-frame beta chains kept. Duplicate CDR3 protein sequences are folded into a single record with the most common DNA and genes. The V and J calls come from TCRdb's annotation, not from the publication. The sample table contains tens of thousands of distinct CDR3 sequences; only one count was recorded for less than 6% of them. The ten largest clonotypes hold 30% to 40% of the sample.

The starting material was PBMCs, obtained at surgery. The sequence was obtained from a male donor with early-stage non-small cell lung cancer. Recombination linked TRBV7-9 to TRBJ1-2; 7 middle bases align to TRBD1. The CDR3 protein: CASSPRRTGERYGYTF. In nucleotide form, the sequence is TGTGCCAGCAGCCCCCGTCGGACAGGTGAAAGATATGGCTACACCTTC. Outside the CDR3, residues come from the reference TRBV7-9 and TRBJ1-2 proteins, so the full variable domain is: DTGVSQNPRHKITKRGQNVTFRCDPISEHNRLYWYRQTLGQGPEFLTYFQNEAQLEKSRLLSDRFSAERPKGSFSTLEIQRTEQGDSAMYLCASSPRRTGERYGYTFGSGTRLTVV.